This TCR beta chain was identified during a study of vaccination effects on CD4 cells after COVID-19 (dated by TCRdb to the early 2020s). Study-wide context: To identify antigen-specific CD4+ T cell clonotypes by their expansion, the ViraFEST assay first stimulated PBMC with viral peptide pools and then applied TCR sequencing. A few million PBMC per well were cultured in IMDM with 5% human AB serum, around 9.1 IU/ml IL-2 and gentamicin, plus 10 ug/ml peptides. The Oncomine TCR Beta short-read assay on an Illumina iSeq 100 was used to sequence cultures from other donors in the study. The study compared SARS-CoV-2 spike-specific CD4+ TCR repertoires before and after mRNA vaccination in COVID-19 convalescent patients and infection-naive vaccine recipients. Two doses of either the BNT162b2 or the mRNA-1273 mRNA SARS-CoV-2 vaccine were administered to participants. The full study included 9 to 10 COVID-19 convalescent patients and a few SARS-CoV-2-naive healthy vaccine recipients.

The library relied on the immunoSEQ multiplex PCR assay. DNA from the CD4+ T cells that had been cultured and isolated underwent TCR beta CDR3 sequencing. The study's processing was this. Non-productive TCR sequences were removed, reads were trimmed to the CDR3 region, and CDR3s of at least 7 amino acids were retained. The MANAFEST web app was used to identify antigen-specific clonotypes by comparing expansion in peptide wells with expansion in reference cultures. For clones to be considered positive, expansion at FDR<0.05 versus reference and all other wells, an odds ratio above 5, and a frequency above 0.1% in two replicate wells were required. A clonotype was defined as cross-reactive if the clonotype was significantly expanded both in SARS-CoV-2 spike wells and in at least one common cold coronavirus spike condition. Levenshtein distance calculated with the stringdist R package was used to assess CDR3 similarity, and unrooted trees were constructed with ape in R 3.6.1. TCRdb carries this immuneACCESS record with in-frame sequences only. Its versions omit some clonotypes, under half of them owing to an unresolved V gene in the studies checked, with the rest unexplained. The V and J calls and clone size are taken from that table; D and trimming were inferred from the DNA. The sample yields tens of thousands of clones; around 77% were counted once. Jointly, the top ten make up about 2% of the sample.

After approximately eleven days of culture, CD4+ T cells were isolated with the EasySep CD4+ T cell isolation kit. Negative nucleocapsid antibody results before and after vaccination confirmed that the healthy vaccine recipients had no prior SARS-CoV-2 infection. Half of the culture medium was replaced with fresh IL-2-containing medium on days 3 and 7. Unless noted otherwise, every peptide stimulation condition was cultured in triplicate wells. PBMC were separated from whole blood using Ficoll-Paque Plus gradient centrifugation and were then either cryopreserved at -140C or used fresh. The QIAamp micro DNA kit was used to extract genomic DNA from the cultured CD4+ T cells. The investigation overall reported the following: The study was limited by a small number of convalescent patients, and early post-infection timepoints were lacking. Among healthy vaccine recipients, nearly all vaccine-induced clones were SARS-CoV-2 mono-reactive, and just 1 of 255 was cross-reactive with common cold coronaviruses. Clones induced by infection and clones induced by vaccination both contracted markedly at late timepoints after vaccination, which fits with T cell responses waning over time.

Worth noting for this clone: The specificity of this receptor is unknown. Per-base qualities were not stored, and no clone one base away is much larger.

Including the terminal cysteine and phenylalanine, the CDR3 comprises 15 residues. CDR3 DNA only is kept here, 45 bases in frame from base 1. From the germline V gene (reference sequence), CDR1 is SEHNR and CDR2 is FQNEAQ. V trim: 5 bases; J trim: 2 bases; unmatched bases: 6. The source was CD4+ T cells from PBMCs cultured without peptide, collected before COVID-19 vaccination. This sequence was found in a human donor who received a COVID-19 vaccine. The rearrangement combines TRBV7-9 with TRBJ1-3, and TRBD1 matches 7 of the central bases. The CDR3 protein is CASSISGGTGNTIYF. The bases are TGTGCCAGCAGCATATCAGGGGGTACTGGAAACACCATATATTTT.